The clone carrying this T cell receptor beta chain was recorded a few times. Its antigen is not known. PCR was performed using 60 Vbeta and 13 Jbeta primers. Under the authors' procedure: About 11 million of the about 80 million unique TCR beta chains counted in a later analysis were shared. Here immunoSEQ multiplex PCR was the method, and the copy in TCRdb shows in-frame clones only, minus some. The V and J calls and clone size are taken from that table; D and trimming were inferred from the DNA. The data contain 130,000 to 150,000 clones, approximately 80% of them seen just once; the ten biggest clones take up 3.9%. The entry originates in a study of cytomegalovirus exposure and HLA in healthy donors. Germline assignment: CDR1 SGHKS and CDR2 YYEKEE (reference sequence). The V and J ends lost 0 bases and 2 bases respectively, with 12 bases between them. The CDR3 length is 15 residues. Study observations and caveats: Accounts indicate the classifier identified cytomegalovirus status with strong specificity and sensitivity.

Sample: PBMCs. The sequence was collected from a man between 18 and 29 years old in good health and CMV-seronegative. The rearrangement joins TRBV5-5 to TRBJ2-7, with a possible D match to TRBD2 (5 bases). This CDR3 is CASSLGVTGTYEQYF. The CDR3 DNA sequence: TGTGCCAGCAGCTTGGGCGTAACGGGGACCTACGAGCAGTACTTC.